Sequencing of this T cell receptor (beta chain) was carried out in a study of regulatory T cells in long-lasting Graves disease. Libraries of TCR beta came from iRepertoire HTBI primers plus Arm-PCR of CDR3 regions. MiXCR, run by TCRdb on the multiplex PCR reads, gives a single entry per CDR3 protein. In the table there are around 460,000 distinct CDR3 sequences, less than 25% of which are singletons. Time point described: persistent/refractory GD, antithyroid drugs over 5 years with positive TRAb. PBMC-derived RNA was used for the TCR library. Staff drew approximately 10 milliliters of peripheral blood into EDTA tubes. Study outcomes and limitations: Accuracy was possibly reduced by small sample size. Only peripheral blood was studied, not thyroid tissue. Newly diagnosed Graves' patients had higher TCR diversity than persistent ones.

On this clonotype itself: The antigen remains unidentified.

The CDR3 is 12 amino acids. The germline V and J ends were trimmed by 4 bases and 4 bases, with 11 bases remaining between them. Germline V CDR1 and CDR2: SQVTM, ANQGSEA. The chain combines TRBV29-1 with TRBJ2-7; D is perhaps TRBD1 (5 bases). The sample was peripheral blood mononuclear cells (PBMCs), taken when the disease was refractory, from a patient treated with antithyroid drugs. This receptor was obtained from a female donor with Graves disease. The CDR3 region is CSVVTVSYEQYF. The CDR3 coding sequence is TGCAGCGTTGTGACAGTTTCTTACGAGCAGTACTTC.